The table lists the clone carrying this T cell receptor (beta chain) with a few counts. TCRdb re-called the PCR reads through MiXCR, storing one row per CDR3 protein. The repertoire holds a few hundred thousand distinct CDR3 sequences, with roughly a quarter as singletons. This sample is part of a study of molecular identifiers for immune sequencing clone quantification. CDR1 is MGHRA and CDR2 is YSYEKL in the germline V gene. This CDR3 comprises 14 residues. The J segment lost 9 bases and the V segment lost 1 base, leaving 6 bases of the junction unmatched. This chain links TRBV4-1 with TRBJ2-1, with 7 bases lining up with TRBD1. This TCR was sampled from a human donor in good health. Some libraries in this study had Jurkat cell RNA spiked in. Sample: naive CD8+ T cells from blood, with Jurkat cell RNA spiked in. Subset noted: FACS-sorted CD8+CD4-CCR7+CD45RA+ naive T cells. The CDR3 bases are TGCGCCAGCAGCCAAGGACAGGGAGTCGGTGAGCAGTTCTTC. It translates to CASSQGQGVGEQFF.